Sequencing of this T cell receptor beta chain was carried out in a study of CD8 T cells in Susac syndrome (dated 2019 in TCRdb). General notes on the study: Whether CD8+ T cell activation and differentiation in Susac syndrome was antigen driven was tested using repertoire sequencing. CD8+ T cell repertoire clonality was compared between some 12 healthy donors, approximately 14 Susac syndrome patients and roughly 15 multiple sclerosis patients.

What the study reported, not specific to this receptor: The TCR sequencing and HLA analysis was acknowledged to have included a relatively small number of individuals.

RNA was extracted with the RNeasy kit and about 0.5 to 1 ug was reverse transcribed using random hexamers. The immunoSEQ multiplex PCR assay, covering 54 Vbeta and 13 Jbeta segments, was used to amplify TCR beta CDR3 regions. Bias from PCR amplification was corrected by using a synthetic template baseline for primer optimization and for computational correction. The original methods were these. Reads were annotated to V, D and J genes according to IMGT and were analyzed with immunoSEQ Analyzer, with only productive sequences retained. To calculate clonality, Shannon entropy was normalized by log2 of the number of productive unique sequences and then subtracted from one. For each patient and control, public and private clones were evaluated within the 100 most prevalent clones. Clones were defined as Susac-specific when absent from the healthy and MS cohorts, from 1052 published viral clones and from other ImmuneACCESS disease sequences. TCRdb applied fastp at Q25 and MiXCR to the public reads, then kept only in-frame beta chains. Under each unique CDR3 protein, matching rows form one entry showing the most common genes and DNA. The V and J calls were determined by TCRdb, not by the authors. The sample table holds hundreds of thousands of distinct CDR3 sequences, of which 75% to 90% were seen once. The ten largest account for 0.12% of the sample.

Peripheral blood CD8+ and CD4+ T cells from healthy donors, Susac syndrome patients and multiple sclerosis patients were profiled by high-throughput TCR beta sequencing. Multiple sclerosis controls were treatment-naive patients with stable or active relapsing-remitting disease fulfilling revised McDonald criteria. Bulk CD8+ and CD4+ T cells were purified by magnetic negative isolation, while CD8+ TEMRA cells were enriched using FACS. Blood was drawn into EDTA tubes, processed within 24 hours, and PBMCs were isolated by density gradient centrifugation. PBMCs intended for TCR sequencing were frozen in liquid nitrogen and were later thawed in a 37 degrees C water bath. The sorted or isolated CD4+, CD8+ and CD8+ TEMRA cells had a purity of 90% or higher. V loses 0 bases, J loses 3 bases, and the germline ends lie 14 bases apart. From a lookup of the germline V gene (reference sequence), CDR1 and CDR2 are SGHKS and YYEKEE. The cysteine opens and the phenylalanine closes a CDR3 of 16 amino acids. Here the CDR3 DNA is all that survives: 48 bases in frame from base 1.

Notes on this clonotype: Its antigen specificity is not known. No quality values exist for individual bases; no much larger clone is one base distant.

The sample consisted of CD8+ T cells from PBMCs. The chain employs TRBV5-5 and TRBJ2-3; the D region possibly corresponds to TRBD1 (5 bases align). The source of this sequence is a human donor with multiple sclerosis. CDR3 protein: CASSLAVGQGTDTQYF. In nucleotides, the sequence is TGTGCCAGCAGCTTGGCCGTGGGTCAGGGAACAGATACGCAGTATTTT.